This T cell receptor (beta chain) was recorded in a study of cytomegalovirus exposure and HLA in healthy donors. Remarks on this clone: What it recognizes is unknown.

The PCR was carried out with 60 Vbeta primers and 13 Jbeta primers. The data were produced by immunoSEQ multiplex PCR, yet TCRdb's version contains in-frame clones alone and is incomplete. There are 150,000 to 200,000 clones in the sample; around 77% occur only once, and under 2.5% lies in the top ten. Study-level results: Differences between HLA loci emerged in a later analysis of TCR association rates, with DRB1 most and HLA-C fewest.

The germline V gene has CDR1 SEHNR and CDR2 FQNEAQ (reference sequence). CDR3 length equals 14 residues. Trimming took 5 bases from V and 6 from J, leaving 14 bases between them. The source of this sequence is a man aged 55 to 70 in good health and CMV-seronegative. The sequenced sample was PBMCs. This rearrangement joins TRBV7-9 to TRBJ2-1, with TRBD2 as a possible D gene (6 bases). This CDR3 reads CASSHPGLRNEQFF. In DNA, the CDR3 is TGTGCCAGCAGCCATCCGGGACTCCGCAATGAGCAGTTCTTC.